This TCR beta chain was observed in a study of vaccination and CD4 T cells after COVID-19. Study background: Post-vaccine sample collection happened at a median of about 10 weeks after dose two, ranging 14 to 241.

Points from the study as a whole: Nearly all convalescent vaccine-specific clones, 304 of 307, recognized only SARS-CoV-2 spike.

Treatment reported: roughly 10-day PBMC culture with coronavirus spike peptide pools or control peptides (ViraFEST assay). On day 3 and again on day 7, fresh IL-2 medium was used to replace half the medium. Remarks on this clonotype: What it recognizes is unknown.

This CDR3 is built from 14 residues. V shed 5 bases and J 7 bases; nucleotides not matched to a gene: 9. CDR1 MDHEN and CDR2 SYDVKM come from the germline V gene. Sequencing of DNA taken from cultured CD4+ T cells relied on the Oncomine TCR Beta short-read assay. One entry per CDR3 protein results from TCRdb running MiXCR on the PCR reads. The table includes 9,500 or so distinct CDR3 sequences, about 33% detected once. This clonotype was obtained from a human donor who had recovered from COVID-19. The V call is TRBV28, the J call TRBJ2-5; the match to TRBD2 covers 8 bases. Sequences were derived from CD4+ T cells from blood, cultured in vitro, sampled after SARS-CoV-2 vaccination. The CDR3 region is CASSPGTRSGTQYF. The CDR3 DNA reads TGTGCCAGCAGTCCGGGGACTAGATCTGGGACCCAGTACTTC. The variable domain in full, with the rest retrieved from reference TRBV28 and TRBJ2-5, is DVKVTQSSRYLVKRTGEKVFLECVQDMDHENMFWYRQDPGLGLRLIYFSYDVKMKEKGDIPEGYSVSREKKERFSLILESASTNQTSMYLCASSPGTRSGTQYFGPGTRLLVL.